A single count supports the clone carrying this TCR beta chain. Its specificity is not known. Sequencing was performed with immunoSEQ multiplex PCR; in TCRdb, only in-frame clones are kept and a portion is missing. The sample lists over 100,000 clones; about 90% were seen once. The sample originates from a study of graft-versus-host responses after intestinal transplantation. Findings of the study overall: Recipient bone marrow held GvH clones, some seen earlier in ileum or blood. After transplant, early declines in HvG clones were associated with peak levels of circulating GvH clones.

V shed 4 bases and J 3 bases; nucleotides not matched to a gene: 2. This CDR3 has 15 amino acids. Germline assignment: CDR1 SGHRS and CDR2 YFSETQ. This clonotype was sampled from a human donor who received an intestinal transplant. This rearrangement joins TRBV5-1 to TRBJ2-2, with TRBD1 matching 11 bases. This specimen consisted of unstimulated CD4+ T cells sorted from spleen or lymph node cells, obtained before intestinal transplant. DNA of the CDR3: TGCGCCAGCAGCCCGGGACAGGGGGACACCGGGGAGCTGTTTTTT. Amino acids: CASSPGQGDTGELFF.